This TCR beta chain was found in a study of Ad26.COV2.S vaccination and SARS-CoV-2 variants. Study information: Intramuscular Ad26.COV2.S doses were given once or twice, 56 days apart.

Trimming took 4 bases from V and 3 from J; bases not matched to a gene: 6. CDR3 size: 17 residues. Germline V gives CDR1 SGDLS, CDR2 YYNGEE. Points from the study as a whole: The analyses of TCR breadth and depth may have understated the size of total T cell responses.

A note on this clone: No antigen is known for it.

Data came from immunoSEQ multiplex PCR; TCRdb stores just in-frame clones and leaves some out. The data contain a few hundred thousand clones, roughly 88% of them singletons. The sample's treatment: 19 received Ad26.COV2.S at low or high dose, single or two shots; about 5 received placebo; per-sample allocation not given. Specimens were obtained on day 63 following the first vaccine or placebo injection. The source is a person aged 18 to 59 who received the Ad26.COV2.S COVID-19 vaccine or a placebo. Sequencing used peripheral blood, obtained in a trial of Ad26.COV2.S vaccine versus placebo. This sequence joins TRBV9 and TRBJ2-2; 13 positions match TRBD2. The CDR3: CASSSTSGGAYTGELFF. The CDR3 DNA reads TGTGCCAGCAGCTCCACTAGCGGGGGGGCCTACACCGGGGAGCTGTTTTTT.